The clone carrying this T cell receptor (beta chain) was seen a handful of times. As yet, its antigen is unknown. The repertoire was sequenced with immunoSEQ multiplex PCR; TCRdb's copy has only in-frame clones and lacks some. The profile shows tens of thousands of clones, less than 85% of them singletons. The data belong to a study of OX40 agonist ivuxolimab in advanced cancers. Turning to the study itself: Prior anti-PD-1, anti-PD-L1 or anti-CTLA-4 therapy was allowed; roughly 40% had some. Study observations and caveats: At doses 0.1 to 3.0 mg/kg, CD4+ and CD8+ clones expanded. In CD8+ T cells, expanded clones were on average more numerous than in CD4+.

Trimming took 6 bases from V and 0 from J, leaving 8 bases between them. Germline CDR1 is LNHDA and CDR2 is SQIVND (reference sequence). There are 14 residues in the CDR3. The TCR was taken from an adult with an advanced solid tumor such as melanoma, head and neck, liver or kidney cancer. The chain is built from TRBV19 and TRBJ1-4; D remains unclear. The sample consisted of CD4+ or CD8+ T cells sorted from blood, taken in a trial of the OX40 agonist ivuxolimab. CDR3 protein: CASRDGTTNEKLFF. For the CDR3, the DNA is TGTGCCAGTAGGGACGGCACAACTAATGAAAAACTGTTTTTT.